These T cell receptor beta chains were read from a single sample in a study of shared clonotypes between healthy human individuals. Produced via immunoSEQ multiplex PCR; TCRdb's table is partial and in-frame only. The data hold 2.3 million or so clones, with approximately 93% observed a single time. Sequencing was performed on naive CD4+ T cells from PBMCs. These receptors originate from a young man in good health. Some clones in this sample may be carry-over from other donors' samples. CDR3s leave out the opening cysteine and the closing phenylalanine or tryptophan. A D gene is named only where the DNA matches it firmly.

>TRBV4-3|.
ASSKNWEGKIGNTIY
>TRBV5-1|.
ASSLWDNEQF
>TRBV5-1|TRBD2
ASIGREGPGPDTQY
>TRBV18|.
ASSLSTPGTNTEAF
>TRBV29-1|.
SAITGHNQPQH
>TRBV7-8|TRBD1
ASSLETGGEQY
>TRBV20-1|.
SARPFLGYT
>TRBV5-1|.
ASSYYNEQF
>TRBV27|TRBD1
ASKVRGRGWAYEQY
>TRBV4-2|TRBD1
ASSQDGAGGLGTEAF
>TRBV28|TRBD1
ASSGTGGNQPQH
>TRBV7-6|.
ASSPTGGGRAGYEQY
>TRBV18|.
ASSPTGPPRETQY
>TRBV28|.
ASSLKGNGYT
>TRBV28|TRBD1
ASSSQGAGTEAF
>TRBV7-9|.
ASSLEYPGDGYT
>TRBV13|.
ASSLGGTQY
>TRBV7-9|.
ASSSDLGGYSNQPQH
>TRBV18|.
ASSNHEGNEQY
>TRBV9|.
ASSPTLTDTQY
>TRBV28|.
ASSPVGGNYGYT
>TRBV4-1|TRBD1
ASSRDSPDTQY
>TRBV5-1|TRBD2
ASSLDLAGGPETQY
>TRBV5-1|.
ASSLGQDPPYEQY
>TRBV6-1|TRBD1
ASSRTGSNQPQH
>TRBV2|.
ASRTGGGLTDSQF
>TRBV5-1|.
ASSLGSYLTSTEAF
>TRBV5-6|.
ASSLVSGEQF
>TRBV6-1|.
ASSQIRGEAEQF
>TRBV9|TRBD2
ASSVGGSGSSGETQY
>TRBV15|.
ATSRALATDTQY
>TRBV4-2|.
ASSQDRGREQY
>TRBV28|TRBD1
ASSYGTGDYGYT
>TRBV4-3|TRBD2
ASSPGGTSVEQF
>TRBV28|.
ASRRSRQAPGEQY
>TRBV5-4|.
ASSLDSGIYNEQF
>TRBV2|TRBD1
ASRRDRLYYEQY
>TRBV19|.
ASSDRSKQPQH
>TRBV7-2|.
ASSSSRDQPQH
>TRBV7-2|.
ASSLGSVSSGNTIY
>TRBV28|.
ASSADPTDTQY
>TRBV19|TRBD1
ASRPGQGARGYGYT
>TRBV11-2|.
ASSPGPHETQY
>TRBV9|TRBD2
ASSEVAGGLTDTQY
>TRBV29-1|TRBD2
SARAFERGPTDTQY
>TRBV7-2|.
ASSLDVRGGAF
>TRBV5-1|.
ASSPTTSLSSYEQY
>TRBV27|.
ASSSLNQPQH
>TRBV6-5|.
ASSYSRASYEQY
>TRBV5-1|.
ASSLEADNQPQH
>TRBV14|.
ASSPGGYFTDTQY
>TRBV5-4|.
ASSLVSNSYNEQF
>TRBV28|.
ASSFINTEAF
>TRBV5-1|TRBD2
ASSMGLLAKNIQY
>TRBV18|.
ASSPLKRDRGAYEQY